This entry concerns a single T cell receptor beta chain. Repertoires were generated with immunoSEQ multiplex PCR, while TCRdb's copy carries only in-frame clones and drops some. Here the sample spans 200,000 to 250,000 clones, approximately 86% being singletons. CDR3 length: 16 amino acids. Germline V lookup: CDR1 KGHDR, CDR2 SFDVKD. The V and J ends lost 1 base and 7 bases, in that order; junction bases with no gene match: 7. The entry originates in a study of blood T cell repertoires in COVID-19. The receptor's source is a woman aged 40 to 50 with acute COVID-19. Sequencing was carried out using PBMCs or T cells enriched from blood (not recorded which). The chain uses TRBV24-1 and TRBJ2-1; TRBD2 aligns across 9 bases. The CDR3: CATSDFGLAGRNEQFF. The CDR3 DNA follows: TGTGCCACCAGTGATTTTGGGCTAGCGGGGAGAAATGAGCAGTTCTTC.